A single TCR beta chain is shown here with its context. Its antigen is not known. This entry is derived from a study of siplizumab effects on memory and regulatory T cells. Sequenced by immunoSEQ multiplex PCR; TCRdb stores in-frame clones only, minus some. The table records about 110,000 clones, roughly 89% of them present only once. Broader study findings: Reactions containing siplizumab showed mappable alloreactive CD4+ clones averaging approximately 75% Treg-derived, versus about 28% in controls. Memory cells seemed less diverse than naive T cells, which also seemed major contributors to the alloresponse.

CDR3 length: 17 residues. Germline V gene sequence: CDR1 SNHLY, CDR2 FYNNEI. V trimming: 1 base; J trimming: 0 bases; junction bases outside the gene matches: 2. The V call is TRBV2, the J call TRBJ2-4; 11 bases map to TRBD1. Sample: CD4+ T cells sorted from blood. The TCR was taken from a human donor in good health. In nucleotides, the CDR3 is TGTGCCAGCAGTGAAGGGGGACAGGGGGTAGCCAAAAACATTCAGTACTTC. It encodes CASSEGGQGVAKNIQYF. Together with reference TRBV2 and TRBJ2-4, the CDR3 gives the full variable domain: EPEVTQTPSHQVTQMGQEVILRCVPISNHLYFYWYRQILGQKVEFLVSFYNNEISEKSEIFDDQFSVERPDGSNFTLKIRSTKLEDSAMYFCASSEGGQGVAKNIQYFGAGTRLSVL.